This T cell receptor beta chain was found in a study of shared clonotypes between healthy human individuals. At the level of the study: CD4 naive and memory got three plates each, CD8 naive two, CD8 memory one. Study-level points and caveats: Clonotype sharing among donors likely depends on sequencing depth. Lower generation probabilities were found for non-shared clonotypes than for those shared by all four donors.

This clone was detected once. Its antigen is currently unknown. This CDR3 region has 17 residues. The J segment lost 9 bases and the V segment lost 0 bases, leaving 12 bases of the junction unmatched. Germline V gene lookup returns CDR1 SGHRS and CDR2 YFSETQ. Original processing notes: ImmunoSEQ only sent back junction sequences with no quality scores, so filtering was done differently. Data came from immunoSEQ multiplex PCR; TCRdb stores just in-frame clones and leaves some out. V, J and clone size are those of that table, while D and trimming were read from the DNA. The data contain approximately 1.9 million clones, about 94% of them seen just once; the ten biggest clones take up more than 1.5%. CD45RO-negative CD8 cells positively selected for CCR7 made up the naive population, which excluded terminally differentiated effector memory CD45RA+ cells.

The rearrangement uses TRBV5-1 and TRBJ2-1, with 10 bases that match TRBD2. The specimen sequenced was naive CD8+ T cells from PBMCs. This sequence originates from a man aged 18 to 29 in good health. Some clones in this sample may be carry-over from other donors' samples. Here the CDR3 reads CASSLGPSGSPVFEQFF. The DNA of the CDR3 is TGCGCCAGCAGCTTGGGGCCTAGCGGGAGTCCAGTTTTTGAGCAGTTCTTC.